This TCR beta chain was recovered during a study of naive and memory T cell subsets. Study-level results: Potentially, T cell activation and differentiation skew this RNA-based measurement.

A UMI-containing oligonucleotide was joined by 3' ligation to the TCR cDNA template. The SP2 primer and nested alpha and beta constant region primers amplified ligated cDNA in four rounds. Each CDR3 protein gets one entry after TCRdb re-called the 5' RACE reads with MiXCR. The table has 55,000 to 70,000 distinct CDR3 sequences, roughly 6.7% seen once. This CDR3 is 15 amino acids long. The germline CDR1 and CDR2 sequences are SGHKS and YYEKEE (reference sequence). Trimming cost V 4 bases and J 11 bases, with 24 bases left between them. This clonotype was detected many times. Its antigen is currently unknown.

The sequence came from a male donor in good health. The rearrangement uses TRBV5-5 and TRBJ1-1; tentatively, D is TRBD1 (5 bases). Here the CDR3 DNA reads TGTGCCAGCAGCCCGCCCGGGACTAGGTCGGAGTGGGCTTTCTTT. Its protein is CASSPPGTRSEWAFF.